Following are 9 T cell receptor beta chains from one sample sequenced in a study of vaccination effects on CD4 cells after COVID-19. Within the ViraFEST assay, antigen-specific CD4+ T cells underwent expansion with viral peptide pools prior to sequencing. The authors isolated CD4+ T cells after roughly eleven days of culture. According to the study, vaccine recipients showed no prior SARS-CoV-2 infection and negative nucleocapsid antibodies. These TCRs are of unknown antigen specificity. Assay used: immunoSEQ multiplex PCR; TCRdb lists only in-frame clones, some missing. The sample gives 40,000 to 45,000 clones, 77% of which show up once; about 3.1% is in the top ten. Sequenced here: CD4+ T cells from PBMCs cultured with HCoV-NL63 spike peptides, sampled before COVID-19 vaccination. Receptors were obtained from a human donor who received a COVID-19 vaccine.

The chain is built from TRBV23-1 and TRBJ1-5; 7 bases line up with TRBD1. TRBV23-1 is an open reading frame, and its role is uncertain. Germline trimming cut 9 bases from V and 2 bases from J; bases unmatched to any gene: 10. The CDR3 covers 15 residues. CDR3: CARDYNRGGNQPQHF. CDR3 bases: TGCGCCAGGGATTATAACAGGGGCGGCAATCAGCCCCAGCATTTT.

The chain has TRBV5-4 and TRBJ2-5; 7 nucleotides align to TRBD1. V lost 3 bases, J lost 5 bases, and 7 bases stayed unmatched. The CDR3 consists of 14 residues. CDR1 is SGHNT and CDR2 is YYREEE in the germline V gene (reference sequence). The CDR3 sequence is CASSSPTGTETQYF. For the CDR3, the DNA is TGTGCCAGCAGCTCCCCGACAGGGACCGAGACCCAGTACTTC. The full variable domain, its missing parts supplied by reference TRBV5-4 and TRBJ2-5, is ETGVTQSPTHLIKTRGQQVTLRCSSQSGHNTVSWYQQALGQGPQFIFQYYREEENGRGNFPPRFSGLQFPNYSSELNVNALELDDSALYLCASSSPTGTETQYFGPGTRLLVL.

CDR3 loop: CASSEATGGYGYTF. The CDR3, as DNA: TGTGCCAGCAGTGAAGCAACAGGGGGATATGGCTACACCTTC. The chain employs TRBV2 and TRBJ1-2, with 8 bases matching TRBD1. After removal of 0 bases from V and 5 bases from J, the junction contained 2 bases not matched to a gene. CDR1 SNHLY and CDR2 FYNNEI come from the germline V gene. The CDR3 covers 14 residues.

CDR3 residues: CASRPLAGVRNEQFF. The CDR3 bases are TGTGCCAGTAGACCACTAGCGGGGGTTAGGAATGAGCAGTTCTTC. The chain joins TRBV19 to TRBJ2-1, with 11 nucleotides matching TRBD2. The ends lost 6 bases at V and 7 bases at J; junction bases unmatched: 8. Germline V lookup: CDR1 LNHDA, CDR2 SQIVND (reference sequence). This CDR3 is 15 amino acids long.

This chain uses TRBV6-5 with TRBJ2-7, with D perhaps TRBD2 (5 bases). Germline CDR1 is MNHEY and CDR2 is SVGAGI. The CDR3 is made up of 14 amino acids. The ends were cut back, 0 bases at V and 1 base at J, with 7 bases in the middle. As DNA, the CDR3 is TGTGCCAGCAGTTACTCGAGGGAATCCTACGAGCAGTACGTC. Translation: CASSYSRESYEQYV.

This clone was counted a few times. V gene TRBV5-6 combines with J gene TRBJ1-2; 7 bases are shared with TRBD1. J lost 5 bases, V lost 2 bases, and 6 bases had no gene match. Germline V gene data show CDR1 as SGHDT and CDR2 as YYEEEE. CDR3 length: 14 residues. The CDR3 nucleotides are TGTGCCAGCAGCTTAGGGGGCGTCAGGTATGGCTACACCTTC. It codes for CASSLGGVRYGYTF.

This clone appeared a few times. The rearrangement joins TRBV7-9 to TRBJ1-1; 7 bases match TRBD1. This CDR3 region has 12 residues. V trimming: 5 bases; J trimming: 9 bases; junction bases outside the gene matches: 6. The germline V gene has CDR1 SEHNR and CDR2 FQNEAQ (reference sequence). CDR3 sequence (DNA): TGTGCCAGCAGCCCTCAGGACAGGCAAGCTTTCTTT. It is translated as CASSPQDRQAFF.

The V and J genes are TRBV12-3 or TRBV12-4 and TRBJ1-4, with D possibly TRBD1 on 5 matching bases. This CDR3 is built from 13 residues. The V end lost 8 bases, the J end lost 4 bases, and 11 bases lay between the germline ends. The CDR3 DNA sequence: TGTGCCAGCGGGCGGGGCTTTAATGAAAAACTGTTTTTT. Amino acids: CASGRGFNEKLFF.

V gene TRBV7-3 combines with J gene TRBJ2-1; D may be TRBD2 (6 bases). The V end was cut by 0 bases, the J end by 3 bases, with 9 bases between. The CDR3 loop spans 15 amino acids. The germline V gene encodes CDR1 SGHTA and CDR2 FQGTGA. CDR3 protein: CASSLTPGVYNEQFF. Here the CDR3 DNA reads TGTGCCAGCAGCTTAACCCCGGGAGTCTACAATGAGCAGTTCTTC.